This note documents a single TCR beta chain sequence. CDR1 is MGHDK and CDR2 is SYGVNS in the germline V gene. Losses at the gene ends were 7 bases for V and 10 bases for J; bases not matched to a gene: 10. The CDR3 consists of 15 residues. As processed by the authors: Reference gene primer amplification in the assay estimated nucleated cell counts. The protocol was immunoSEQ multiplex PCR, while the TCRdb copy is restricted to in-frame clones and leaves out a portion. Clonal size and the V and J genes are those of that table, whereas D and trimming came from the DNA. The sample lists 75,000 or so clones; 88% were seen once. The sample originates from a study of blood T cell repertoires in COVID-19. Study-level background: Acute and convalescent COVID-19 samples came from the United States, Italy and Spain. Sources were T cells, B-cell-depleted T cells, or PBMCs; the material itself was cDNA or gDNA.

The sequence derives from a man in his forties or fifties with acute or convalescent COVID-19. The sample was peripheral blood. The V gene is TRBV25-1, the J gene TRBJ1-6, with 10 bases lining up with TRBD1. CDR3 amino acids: CASTPRDRGFSPLHF. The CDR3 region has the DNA TGTGCCAGCACCCCCCGGGACAGGGGCTTCTCACCCCTCCACTTT.